Below, 24 T cell receptor beta chains from the same sample are listed, as sequenced in a study of CD8+ T cells in alopecia areata. Extracted RNA was reverse transcribed into cDNA, the sequencing template. TCRdb keeps only in-frame clones here, not all; method: immunoSEQ multiplex PCR. The profile shows hundreds of thousands of clones, roughly 69% of them singletons. The specimen comprised CD4+ T cells sorted from blood, sampled at week 0. The source is a human donor with alopecia areata.

V and J are TRBV15 and TRBJ2-2; D may be TRBD1 or TRBD2 (5 bases each). Trimming removed 5 bases from V and 5 bases from J, with 12 bases in between. The CDR3 is 14 residues long. CDR1 is LNHNV, CDR2 YYDKDF, per germline (reference sequence). The CDR3 sequence: CATSRDQRTGELFF. The CDR3 DNA is TGTGCCACCAGCCGGGACCAGAGGACCGGGGAGCTGTTTTTT.

The chain is built from TRBV9 and TRBJ1-6; D is possibly TRBD1 (6 bases). The CDR3 runs 16 residues. V lost 0 bases, J lost 9 bases, and 16 bases lay in between. Germline V gene data show CDR1 as SGDLS and CDR2 as YYNGEE. DNA of the CDR3: TGTGCCAGCAGCGTAGGTCGAATGGGAGGGGGTTCACCCCTCCACTTT. It specifies CASSVGRMGGGSPLHF.

The chain couples TRBV29-1 to TRBJ2-3; perhaps TRBD2 as D (6 bases). Trimming shortened V by 7 bases and J by 1 base, and 9 bases separated the two germline ends. CDR3 length equals 12 residues. Germline V lookup: CDR1 SQVTM, CDR2 ANQGSEA. The CDR3 sequence: CSGWGGTDTQYF. The CDR3 coding sequence is TGCAGCGGGTGGGGGGGCACAGATACGCAGTATTTT.

In nucleotides, the CDR3 is TGCAGCGTTGAGGGACAGGGGGCTGAAAAACTGTTTTTT. Translated, it gives CSVEGQGAEKLFF. This sequence joins TRBV29-1 and TRBJ1-4; 12 bases are shared with TRBD1. This CDR3 comprises 13 residues. From germline, CDR1 is SQVTM and CDR2 ANQGSEA. V lost 3 bases to trimming and J lost 7 bases; unmatched junction nucleotides: 0.

The chain joins TRBV2 to TRBJ2-7; D not resolved. The V end was cut by 4 bases, the J end by 10 bases, with 11 bases between. Germline V lookup: CDR1 SNHLY, CDR2 FYNNEI. This CDR3 spans 11 amino acids. The CDR3 spells CASSGVRAQYF. The DNA for the CDR3 is TGTGCCAGCAGTGGAGTGCGAGCACAGTACTTC.

This clone has only a few counts. The chain employs TRBV12-5 and TRBJ2-2; D remains unclear. Germline CDR1 is LGHNT and CDR2 is FRNRAP. This CDR3 is 14 amino acids long. Trimming took 7 bases from V and 0 from J, leaving 9 bases between them. The CDR3 is CASVTGTNTGELFF. In DNA form, the CDR3 reads TGTGCTAGTGTTACGGGTACGAACACCGGGGAGCTGTTTTTT.

V is TRBV5-4 and J is TRBJ2-3; possible D gene TRBD1, 6 bases. This CDR3 is 15 amino acids long. CDR1 SGHNT and CDR2 YYREEE come from the germline V gene (reference sequence). V lost 4 bases and J 9 bases, leaving 21 bases between the germline ends. For the CDR3, the DNA is TGTGCCAGCAGCATTGACAGGAGCCGAGTCGACACGCAGTATTTT. Amino acids: CASSIDRSRVDTQYF.

The J gene is TRBJ2-3, the V gene TRBV4-1, with unresolved D. This CDR3 comprises 15 residues. V gave up 0 bases and J gave up 2 bases, with 9 bases separating them. CDR1 and CDR2 (germline): MGHRA, YSYEKL. Here the CDR3 reads CASSQDRADTDTQYF. The DNA of the CDR3 is TGCGCCAGCAGCCAAGATCGGGCAGACACAGATACGCAGTATTTT.

Only a few counts were recorded for this clone. The chain combines TRBV7-2 with TRBJ2-3, with D perhaps TRBD1 or TRBD2 (6 bases each). V was shortened by 3 bases and J by 4 bases, with 14 bases between the two germline ends. From germline, CDR1 is SGHTA and CDR2 FQGNSA. The CDR3 extends over 15 amino acids. In nucleotides, the CDR3 is TGTGCCAGCAGCTTGGAGGGGGGTTATGCAGATACGCAGTATTTT. Translation gives CASSLEGGYADTQYF.

The rearrangement links TRBV7-8 to TRBJ2-1; D uncertain. The length of the CDR3 is 17 residues. CDR1 and CDR2 (germline): SGHVS, FQNEAQ. V was shortened by 5 bases and J by 0 bases, with 17 bases between the two germline ends. CDR3 in DNA: TGTGCCAGCAGCCCCCCGTACCGAAGCAGCTCCTACAATGAGCAGTTCTTC. It yields the protein CASSPPYRSSSYNEQFF.

V gene TRBV6-5 combines with J gene TRBJ1-2; possibly TRBD1 for D (5 bases). The V gene lost 3 bases and the J gene lost 11 bases, with 10 bases spanning the gap. This CDR3 has 11 residues. The germline V gene encodes CDR1 MNHEY and CDR2 SVGAGI. The CDR3 reads CASSYSTGYTF. Here the CDR3 DNA reads TGTGCCAGCAGTTATTCCACAGGTTACACCTTC.

The gene calls are TRBV5-4 and TRBJ2-5; possible D gene TRBD1, 6 bases. Trimming pared 3 bases from V and 4 bases from J, leaving 13 bases between. The germline CDR1 and CDR2 sequences are SGHNT and YYREEE (reference sequence). This CDR3 is built from 14 residues. The CDR3: CASSSPGELETQYF. The CDR3 region has the DNA TGTGCCAGCAGCTCTCCAGGGGAATTAGAGACCCAGTACTTC.

CDR3 sequence: CASSPAGANVLTF. The CDR3 nucleotides read TGTGCCAGCAGCCCTGCAGGGGCCAACGTCCTGACTTTC. This chain connects TRBV5-5 to TRBJ2-6; D unresolved. The germline CDR1 and CDR2 sequences are SGHKS and YYEKEE (reference sequence). The CDR3 consists of 13 residues. V lost 4 bases to trimming and J lost 4 bases, with 6 bases between them. The full variable domain, in which reference TRBV5-5 and TRBJ2-6 provide the parts outside the CDR3, is DAGVTQSPTHLIKTRGQQVTLRCSPISGHKSVSWYQQVLGQGPQFIFQYYEKEERGRGNFPDRFSARQFPNYSSELNVNALLLGDSALYLCASSPAGANVLTFGAGSRLTVL.

A few counts support this clone. The chain combines TRBV6-6 with TRBJ2-1; no firm D call. V was clipped by 6 bases and J by 4 bases, with 4 bases between them. Germline V lookup: CDR1 MNHNY, CDR2 SVGAGI (reference sequence). The CDR3 spans 11 residues. As DNA, the CDR3 is TGTGCCAGCAGGAAATACAATGAGCAGTTCTTC. Residues: CASRKYNEQFF.

The V call is TRBV2, the J call TRBJ2-4; perhaps TRBD2 as D (5 bases). CDR1 is SNHLY and CDR2 is FYNNEI in the germline V gene. V shed 7 bases and J shed 0 bases, with 10 bases lying between them. This CDR3 region has 14 residues. The CDR3 DNA is TGTGCCAGCACAGAGGGCGAAGCCAAAAACATTCAGTACTTC. Residues: CASTEGEAKNIQYF.

The sample holds a few counts of this clone. The chain uses TRBV29-1 and TRBJ2-3; 11 bases agree with TRBD2. Germline V gene lookup returns CDR1 SQVTM and CDR2 ANQGSEA. J gave up 1 base and V 8 bases, and 5 bases lay outside the gene matches. The CDR3 loop spans 14 amino acids. Written as DNA, the CDR3 is TGCAGCTCCAGACTAGCGGGACGCACAGATACGCAGTATTTT. It encodes CSSRLAGRTDTQYF.

The genes are TRBV7-9 and TRBJ1-6; possibly TRBD1 for D (5 bases). Trimming took off 1 base at V and 7 bases at J, with 11 bases between the two ends. The CDR3 totals 15 residues. Germline values: CDR1 SEHNR, CDR2 FQNEAQ (reference sequence). The CDR3 loop is CASSLEGQGNSPLHF. The CDR3 DNA reads TGTGCCAGCAGCTTAGAAGGGCAGGGAAATTCACCCCTCCACTTT.

The chain couples TRBV29-1 to TRBJ2-3; D is unclear. The CDR3 runs 12 residues. CDR1 and CDR2 (germline): SQVTM, ANQGSEA. V was pared by 7 bases and J by 9 bases, with 17 bases between. The CDR3 region is CSARLPSGTQYF. CDR3 DNA sequence: TGCAGCGCCCGTCTACCGTCCGGGACGCAGTATTTT.

The chain combines TRBV30 with TRBJ2-2, with D perhaps TRBD1 or TRBD2 (5 bases each). Trimming cost V 0 bases and J 5 bases, with 10 bases left between them. Germline V lookup: CDR1 GTSNPN, CDR2 SVGIG (reference sequence). This CDR3 spans 14 amino acids. In DNA form, the CDR3 reads TGTGCCTGGAGTGTCGGGGCTTGGACCGGGGAGCTGTTTTTT. Protein product: CAWSVGAWTGELFF.

V is TRBV4-2 and J is TRBJ1-6, with no clear D. The length of the CDR3 is 15 residues. Trimming left V 0 bases short and J 4 bases short, with 7 bases between. Per germline, CDR1 LGHNA and CDR2 YNFKEQ. CDR3 sequence: CASSQEPDYNSPLHF. CDR3 DNA: TGTGCCAGCAGCCAAGAACCAGATTATAATTCACCCCTCCACTTT.

The chain carries TRBV6-5 and TRBJ2-7, with D perhaps TRBD2 (5 bases). Germline CDR1 MNHEY, CDR2 SVGAGI. CDR3 length equals 13 residues. The V gene lost 1 base and the J gene lost 6 bases, with 10 bases spanning the gap. CDR3: CASSYWERGEQYF. CDR3 DNA: TGTGCCAGCAGTTACTGGGAGAGAGGCGAGCAGTACTTC.

V is TRBV30 and J is TRBJ2-1; either TRBD1 or TRBD2 may fit D (5 bases each). From germline, CDR1 is GTSNPN and CDR2 SVGIG (reference sequence). V was pared by 4 bases and J by 4 bases, with 14 bases between. This CDR3 spans 14 amino acids. The DNA for the CDR3 is TGTGCCTGGAAGAAGAGGGGAATTTACAATGAGCAGTTCTTC. As protein: CAWKKRGIYNEQFF.

The chain recombines TRBV27 with TRBJ2-1; D not certain. With 10 bases removed from V and 0 bases from J, the gap between germline ends came to 13 bases. The CDR3 runs 14 residues. Germline V lookup: CDR1 MNHEY, CDR2 SMNVEV (reference sequence). The CDR3 nucleotides read TGTGCCACACAACAGCTCAGCTCCTACAATGAGCAGTTCTTC. It translates to CATQQLSSYNEQFF.

This rearrangement joins TRBV30 to TRBJ1-1; D gene uncertain. This CDR3 has 12 amino acids. Germline V CDR1 and CDR2: GTSNPN, SVGIG (reference sequence). Trimming took off 3 bases at V and 1 base at J, with 6 bases between the two ends. CDR3 sequence (DNA): TGTGCCTGGAGCTTCCAGAACACTGAAGCTTTCTTT. As protein: CAWSFQNTEAFF.